The source of this T cell receptor beta chain is a study of T cell repertoires in cytomegalovirus infection. TCRdb passed the reads through MiXCR, listing each CDR3 protein once. The sample records around 320,000 distinct CDR3 sequences, over 7.5% being singletons. This clonotype was seen a handful of times. The CDR3 has 13 residues. V was pared by 6 bases and J by 9 bases, with 15 bases between. Germline CDR1 is MNHEY and CDR2 is SVGEGT. V gene TRBV6-2 or TRBV6-3 combines with J gene TRBJ2-1, with D possibly TRBD2 on 6 matching bases. The TCR sequence derives from a human donor in good health (CMV status not recorded). Some clones in this sample may be carry-over from other donors' samples. The sample consisted of PBMCs. The DNA for the CDR3 is TGTGCCAGCAGAACACTCGCCGGGGGTGAGCAGTTCTTC. It is translated as CASRTLAGGEQFF.